This entry lists 5 T cell receptor beta chains sequenced from one sample in a study of chemoradiotherapy in HPV16-positive cancers. Produced via immunoSEQ multiplex PCR; TCRdb's table is partial and in-frame only. The sample lists 25,000 to 35,000 clones, about 91% seen once, with under 5.5% in the top ten. Sequenced here: blood, sampled from a patient who underwent chemoradiotherapy. These receptors were obtained from a human donor with HPV-associated anogenital cancer.

As DNA, the CDR3 is TGTGCCAGCAGCAATTCGTTTTGGTGGAGAGTTAACTATGGCTACACCTTC. It encodes CASSNSFWWRVNYGYTF. The chain uses TRBV5-6 and TRBJ1-2, with no clear D. The V end was cut by 4 bases, the J end by 1 base, with 20 bases between. Germline lookup yields CDR1 SGHDT and CDR2 YYEEEE. The CDR3 length is 17 residues.

The J gene is TRBJ1-1, the V gene TRBV29-1; perhaps TRBD1 as D (6 bases). The CDR3 totals 14 residues. The germline gives CDR1 SQVTM, CDR2 ANQGSEA. The V and J ends lost 4 bases and 5 bases respectively, with 17 bases between them. The CDR3 here is CSVVQGSSGTEAFF. The CDR3 DNA is TGCAGCGTTGTACAGGGAAGCAGTGGTACTGAAGCTTTCTTT.

The CDR3 reads CASSDTGTANTGELFF. In DNA form, the CDR3 reads TGTGCCAGCAGTGATACCGGGACAGCGAACACCGGGGAGCTGTTTTTT. The chain joins TRBV27 to TRBJ2-2; 7 positions agree with TRBD1. The CDR3 extends over 16 amino acids. Trimming cost V 5 bases and J 0 bases; bases outside gene matches: 6. CDR1 and CDR2 (germline): MNHEY, SMNVEV (reference sequence).

The V call is TRBV5-1, the J call TRBJ2-7, with D possibly called TRBD1 or TRBD2 (6 bases each). Trimming stripped 0 bases from V and 6 bases from J, with 19 bases between. The CDR3 sequence is 16 residues long. Germline V gene data show CDR1 as SGHRS and CDR2 as YFSETQ. CDR3 nucleotide sequence: TGCGCCAGCAGCTTGGAGGGGGGCTCGCCCCTCTCCGAGCAGTACTTC. This sequence encodes CASSLEGGSPLSEQYF.

The genes are TRBV11-2 and TRBJ2-1; TRBD2 is a possible D gene (5 bases). This CDR3 is 11 amino acids long. Germline V CDR1 and CDR2: SGHAT, FQNNGV. Trimming left V 2 bases short and J 10 bases short, with 6 bases between. DNA for the CDR3: TGTGCCAGCAGCTTACCGGGGGAGCAGTTCTTC. It translates to CASSLPGEQFF.